The source of this T cell receptor beta chain is a study of blood T cell repertoires in COVID-19. Study-wide context: Sites across the United States, Italy and Spain contributed samples from acute and convalescent COVID-19. PBMCs, B-cell-depleted T cells, or T cells were the source of the cDNA or gDNA that made up the material.

Per the original data handling: Reference gene primer amplification yielded estimated nucleated cell counts. The repertoire was sequenced with immunoSEQ multiplex PCR; TCRdb's copy has only in-frame clones and lacks some. V and J calls and clone size are those listed in that table; D and trimming were worked out from the DNA. The table has tens of thousands of clones, 70% to 80% seen once; the top ten hold 40% to 60%. Trimming took off 5 bases at V and 4 bases at J, with 14 bases between the two ends. CDR1 and CDR2 (germline): SEHNR, FQNEAQ (reference sequence). The length of the CDR3 is 14 residues.

This clonotype was obtained from a human donor in a cohort sampled during active COVID-19. Input material: peripheral blood. The chain is built from TRBV7-9 and TRBJ1-1; D is undetermined. The CDR3 loop reads CASSPSTEGTEAFF. CDR3 nucleotide sequence: TGTGCCAGCAGCCCCAGTACGGAGGGCACTGAAGCTTTCTTT.